This T cell receptor beta chain was obtained from a study of blood T cell repertoires in COVID-19. At the level of the study: The United States, Italy and Spain were the sources of the acute and convalescent COVID-19 samples. Sample material is recorded as cDNA or gDNA derived from T cells, B-cell-depleted T cells, or PBMCs.

This clone was seen just once. The authors' processing: Reference gene primer amplification in the assay estimated nucleated cell counts. Assay used: immunoSEQ multiplex PCR; TCRdb lists only in-frame clones, some missing. V, J and clone size are those of that table, while D and trimming were read from the DNA. The sample has about 200,000 clones; 86% are singletons. Germline V gives CDR1 GTSNPN, CDR2 SVGIG (reference sequence). Trimming stripped 8 bases from V and 4 bases from J, with 6 bases between. This CDR3 region has 10 residues. The chain joins TRBV30 to TRBJ2-1; D is unresolved. What was sequenced was peripheral blood. The TCR was taken from a woman aged 45-59 years with acute or convalescent COVID-19. CDR3 loop: CAGIYNEQFF. CDR3 DNA sequence: TGTGCCGGGATATACAATGAGCAGTTCTTC.